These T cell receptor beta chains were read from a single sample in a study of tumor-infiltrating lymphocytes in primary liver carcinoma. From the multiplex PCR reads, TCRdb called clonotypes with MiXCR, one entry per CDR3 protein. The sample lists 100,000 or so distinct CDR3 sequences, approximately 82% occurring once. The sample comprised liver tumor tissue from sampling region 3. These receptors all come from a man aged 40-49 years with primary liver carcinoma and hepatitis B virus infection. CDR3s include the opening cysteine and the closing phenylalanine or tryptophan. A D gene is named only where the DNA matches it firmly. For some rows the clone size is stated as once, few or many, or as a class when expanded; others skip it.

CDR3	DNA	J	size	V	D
CPSSLWGLVRTAGELFF	TGTCCCAGCAGCTTATGGGGACTAGTGCGGACAGCCGGGGAGCTGTTTTTT	TRBJ2-2	-	TRBV5-6	TRBD2
CAGSRQLNTEAFF	TGTGCCGGCAGTCGGCAGTTGAACACTGAAGCTTTCTTT	TRBJ1-1	-	TRBV12-3/TRBV12-4	-
CASNSGGNSVGARTDTQYF	TGTGCCAGCAACTCTGGGGGAAACTCTGTTGGAGCCCGTACAGATACGCAGTATTTT	TRBJ2-3	-	TRBV11-1	-
CGISTGGQGNTEAFF	TGTGGCATTTCCACCGGGGGACAAGGGAACACTGAAGCTTTCTTT	TRBJ1-1	few	TRBV10-3	-
CACSYQTSFNEQFF	TGTGCCTGTAGTTACCAGACTAGTTTTAATGAGCAGTTCTTC	TRBJ2-1	-	TRBV6-5	-
CTSNQGGASDTQYF	TGCACCAGCAACCAGGGGGGTGCATCAGACACGCAGTACTTT	TRBJ2-3	-	TRBV4-3	-
CAGSLGPAGERSYEQYF	TGTGCCGGAAGCTTAGGGCCGGCGGGTGAAAGATCCTACGAGCAGTACTTC	TRBJ2-7	-	TRBV11-1	-
CASSLRGQIYEQYF	TGTGCCAGCAGCTTACGGGGACAGATCTACGAGCAGTACTTC	TRBJ2-7	-	TRBV13	TRBD1
CATSLATGAMGETQYF	TGTGCCACCAGCTTGGCGACAGGGGCTATGGGAGAGACACAGTACTTT	TRBJ2-5	-	TRBV5-4	TRBD1
CSVAGLADTDTQYF	TGCAGCGTTGCTGGACTAGCAGACACGGATACACAGTATTTT	TRBJ2-3	-	TRBV29-1	TRBD2
CVRSSVAGWVNNEQFF	TGTGTCAGAAGTTCCGTAGCGGGATGGGTAAACAATGAGCAGTTCTTC	TRBJ2-1	-	TRBV14	TRBD2
CASSYRGPSSGEFFF	TGTGCCAGCAGCTATAGAGGACCTTCCTCCGGGGAGTTCTTTTTT	TRBJ2-2	once	TRBV11-1	-
CASSYGQTTEAFF	TGTGCCAGCAGTTATGGGCAGACCACTGAAGCTTTCTTT	TRBJ1-1	many	TRBV6-5	-
CPSSQDSGVQNTEAFF	TGCCCCAGCAGCCAAGATTCGGGAGTACAGAACACTGAAGCTTTCTTT	TRBJ1-1	-	TRBV4-1	-
CASSYNPSGSIGANVMTF	TGTGCCAGCAGTTACAATCCTAGCGGGAGCATTGGGGCCAACGTCATGACTTTC	TRBJ2-6	-	TRBV6-5	TRBD2
CASSQGQGGYEQYF	TGTGCCAGCAGTCAAGGACAGGGGGGCTATGAGCAGTACTTC	TRBJ2-7	few	TRBV12-3/TRBV12-4	TRBD1
CASCRQGSGANVLTF	TGTGCCAGCTGCCGTCAGGGTTCCGGGGCCAACGTCCTGACTTTC	TRBJ2-6	-	TRBV4-2	-
CASSLLAGGPTDTQYF	TGTGCCAGCAGCTTGCTCGCGGGAGGGCCCACAGATACGCAGTATTTT	TRBJ2-3	medium-sized	TRBV5-4	TRBD2